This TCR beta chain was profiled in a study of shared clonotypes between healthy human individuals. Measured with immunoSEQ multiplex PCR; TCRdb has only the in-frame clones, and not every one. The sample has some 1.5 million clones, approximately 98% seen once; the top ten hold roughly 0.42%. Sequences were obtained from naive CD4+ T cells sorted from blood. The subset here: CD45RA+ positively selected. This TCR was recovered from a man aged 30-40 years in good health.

The CDR3 DNA reads as TGTGCCAGCAGCTTGGGGACTAGCGGGAGCCACAATGAGCAGTTCTTC. Encoded protein: CASSLGTSGSHNEQFF. The gene calls are TRBV5-4 and TRBJ2-1; 13 bases map to TRBD2. J gave up 5 bases and V 0 bases, and 2 bases lay outside the gene matches. Germline loops: CDR1 SGHNT, CDR2 YYREEE (reference sequence). The CDR3 covers 16 residues.